Listed below are T cell receptor beta chains from one sample, sequenced in a study of blood T cell repertoires in COVID-19. Clones were read by immunoSEQ multiplex PCR, and TCRdb kept only the in-frame ones, dropping some. The sample lists 80,000 or so clones, 82% occurring once. The specimen was peripheral blood. These receptors all come from a man between 60 and 75 years old with acute or convalescent COVID-19. The CDR3 runs from the conserved cysteine through the conserved F or W. The order of the fields is D gene, J gene, clone size, V gene, CDR3 DNA, CDR3 protein. A D gene is named only where the DNA matches it firmly. Clone size appears in some rows only: once, few, many, or a class for an expanded clone.

>NA|TRBJ1-3|NA|TRBV7-2
TGTGCCAGCAGCACACAGGGAGGAAACACCATATATTTT
CASSTQGGNTIYF
>NA|TRBJ1-2|NA|TRBV5-6
TGTGCCAGCAGCTTTACCGTCGGGGAAAACTATGGCTACACCTTC
CASSFTVGENYGYTF
>TRBD1|TRBJ2-7|NA|TRBV14
TGTGCCAGCAGCCCAAACTCCTACAGGGGAATCTACGAGCAGTACTTC
CASSPNSYRGIYEQYF
>TRBD1|TRBJ2-7|NA|TRBV2
TGTGCCAGCAGCGTTAGGACAGGGGTGCAGTACTTC
CASSVRTGVQYF
>NA|TRBJ2-2|NA|TRBV7-9
TGTGCCAGCAGCTTATCAGGGGCCGGGGAGCTGTTTTTT
CASSLSGAGELFF
>NA|TRBJ1-5|NA|TRBV6-6
TGTGCCAGCCGTGCTGGGCAGCTCAATCAGCCCCAGCATTTT
CASRAGQLNQPQHF
>TRBD2|TRBJ2-3|NA|TRBV20-1
TGCAGTGCTATTAGCGGGGGAACGCAGTATTTT
CSAISGGTQYF
>NA|TRBJ1-2|NA|TRBV7-9
TGTGCCAGCAGCCCGGAGAACTATGGCTACACCTTC
CASSPENYGYTF
>NA|TRBJ1-2|NA|TRBV27
TGTGCCAGCAGTTTATCGATAATAGGACTCAATTCGAACTATGGCTACACCTTC
CASSLSIIGLNSNYGYTF
>TRBD1|TRBJ1-2|NA|TRBV6-5
TGTGCCAGCAATTACGGGACAGGGGATAACTATGGCTACACCTTC
CASNYGTGDNYGYTF
>TRBD2|TRBJ2-5|NA|TRBV7-2
TGTGCCAGCAGCTTAGGACTAGCCTTAGAGACCCAGTACTTC
CASSLGLALETQYF
>NA|TRBJ1-1|NA|TRBV27
TGTGCCAGCAGTTTCCGGGTGAACACTGAAGCTTTCTTT
CASSFRVNTEAFF
>NA|TRBJ1-3|NA|TRBV7-9
TGTGCCAGCAGCACGGGGGGGGACACCATATATTTT
CASSTGGDTIYF
>TRBD2|TRBJ2-5|NA|TRBV7-2
TGTGCCAGCATCAAGGGGACTAGCCAAGAGACCCAGTACTTC
CASIKGTSQETQYF
>NA|TRBJ2-1|once|TRBV2
TGTGCCAGCAGTGGACAGGCCTACAATGAGCAGTTCTTC
CASSGQAYNEQFF
>TRBD2|TRBJ2-7|NA|TRBV28
TGTGCCAGCAGTTTTGCGGGAGCTCCCTACGAGCAGTACTTC
CASSFAGAPYEQYF
>TRBD1|TRBJ1-5|NA|TRBV6-6
TGTGCCAGCAGTGCCTGGGACAGGGAAAATCAGCCCCAGCATTTT
CASSAWDRENQPQHF
>NA|TRBJ1-2|NA|TRBV7-2
TGTGCCAGCAGCTTAGAGTGGCAGGGAAATGATTATGGCTACACCTTC
CASSLEWQGNDYGYTF
>NA|TRBJ2-2|NA|TRBV28
TGTGCCAGCAGTCCTCACATAACATCTGGGGAGCTGTTTTTT
CASSPHITSGELFF
>TRBD1|TRBJ2-1|NA|TRBV7-2
TGTGCCAGCAGCCGGGACAGCGACAATGAGCAGTTCTTC
CASSRDSDNEQFF
>TRBD2|TRBJ2-2|NA|TRBV3-1/TRBV3-2
TGTGCCAGCAGCCCCCTTGCAAGCGGGAGCGACGGGGAGCTGTTTTTT
CASSPLASGSDGELFF
>TRBD2|TRBJ2-7|NA|TRBV19
TGTGCCAGTATGGGACGGGACTACCGTGGGAACGAGCAGTACTTC
CASMGRDYRGNEQYF
>NA|TRBJ1-3|once|TRBV6-5
TGTGCCAGCAGTTCCTCACGGGGAAACACCATATATTTT
CASSSSRGNTIYF
>NA|TRBJ1-1|few|TRBV19
TGTGCCAGTAGTCCCCGGGGGGACACTGAAGCTTTCTTT
CASSPRGDTEAFF
>NA|TRBJ2-6|NA|TRBV27
TGTGCCAGCGCAGGCGTGGGTGTGGTCTCTGGGGCCAACGTCCTGACTTTC
CASAGVGVVSGANVLTF
>NA|TRBJ1-5|NA|TRBV6-6
TGTGCCAGCGGCCCCCAGTGGAGGCCCCAGCATTTT
CASGPQWRPQHF
>NA|TRBJ2-2|NA|TRBV4-2
TGTGCCAGCAGTCGATTCCTAGGAAAGGGGGAGCTGTTTTTT
CASSRFLGKGELFF
>TRBD1|TRBJ2-2|NA|TRBV9
TGTGCCAGCAGCGTAGACGGGACAGGTCCCGGGGAGCTGTTTTTT
CASSVDGTGPGELFF
>NA|TRBJ2-2|NA|TRBV4-3
TGCGCCAGCAGCAGGGGCTATCCCAACACCGGGGAGCTGTTTTTT
CASSRGYPNTGELFF
>TRBD1|TRBJ2-5|NA|TRBV19
TGTGCCAGTAGTACAAGACAGGGGGACCAAGAGACCCAGTACTTC
CASSTRQGDQETQYF
>TRBD1|TRBJ1-5|NA|TRBV10-3
TGTGCCATCAGTGCGGACAGGCCTCAGCCCCAGCATTTT
CAISADRPQPQHF
>NA|TRBJ1-2|NA|TRBV29-1
TGCAGCGTTGTTGGCCAGGTCGATGGCTACACCTTC
CSVVGQVDGYTF
>TRBD1|TRBJ1-5|NA|TRBV5-1
TGCGCCAGCAGCTTGGGAGGACAGGCCGAGGGCAATCAGCCCCAGCATTTT
CASSLGGQAEGNQPQHF
>TRBD1|TRBJ2-5|NA|TRBV5-4
TGTGCCAGCAGCTTGCAGGGGGCGGAGGAGACCCAGTACTTC
CASSLQGAEETQYF
>TRBD1|TRBJ2-4|NA|TRBV10-3
TGTGCCACTGGAGGACAGGGGGCTGACATTCAGTACTTC
CATGGQGADIQYF
>NA|TRBJ2-1|NA|TRBV5-1
TGCGCCAGCTCGGACTTTAGTTCCAATGAGCAGTTCTTC
CASSDFSSNEQFF